Each of the 15 T cell receptor beta chains below was sequenced from the same sample in a study of blood T cells in healthy people across ages. Together with a sample-barcoded 5' primer, a J-beta primer mix was included in a second PCR lasting about 6 to 11 cycles. A single record per CDR3 protein comes from TCRdb applying MiXCR to the 5' RACE reads. The sample has roughly 700,000 distinct CDR3 sequences; around 45% are singletons. Specimen: blood. The receptor source for this set is a woman in her sixties or seventies in good health.

This clonotype came up many times. The rearrangement joins TRBV4-3 to TRBJ2-7; 9 bases align to TRBD2. Germline V gene data show CDR1 as LGHNA and CDR2 as YSLEER. Trimming at V came to 0 bases and at J to 3 bases, leaving 6 bases not matched to a gene. The CDR3 contains 16 residues. The CDR3 is CASSQDIAGEDYEQYF. The DNA for the CDR3 is TGCGCCAGCAGCCAAGATATAGCGGGAGAGGACTACGAGCAGTACTTC.

On this clonotype: A much larger clonotype is one base distant, so this may be a read error. This sequence joins TRBV7-2 and TRBJ2-5; D may be TRBD1 or TRBD2 (5 bases each). TRBJ2-1 matches the DNA end more closely, so the J call is doubtful. This CDR3 has 14 amino acids. Germline V gives CDR1 SGHTA, CDR2 FQGNSA. CDR3 amino acids: CASSSIMGEETQFF. The CDR3 region has the DNA TGTGCCAGCAGCTCCATAATGGGGGAAGAGACCCAGTTCTTC.

This clonotype occurred many times. V and J are TRBV20-1 and TRBJ2-5; 12 nucleotides align to TRBD2. The length of the CDR3 is 16 residues. Germline values: CDR1 DFQATT, CDR2 SNEGSKA (reference sequence). Trimming cost V 1 base and J 1 base; bases outside gene matches: 4. The CDR3 DNA reads as TGCAGTGCTAGAGCATCGACTAGCGGGAGCCAAGAGACCCAGTACTTC. Protein sequence: CSARASTSGSQETQYF.

The chain has TRBV29-1 and TRBJ2-4; TRBD2 matches 9 bases. The J call may be in error: the DNA end matches TRBJ2-7 better. Germline-derived CDR1 and CDR2 are SQVTM and ANQGSEA. The CDR3 has 13 residues. The CDR3 DNA reads TGCAGCGTTGCTAGCGGGACTGGGTTCGAGCAGTACTTC. Residues: CSVASGTGFEQYF.

In its sample, this clonotype was seen a few times. The chain recombines TRBV25-1 with TRBJ2-3; D may be TRBD2 (7 bases). The germline V and J ends were trimmed by 0 bases and 2 bases, with 12 bases remaining between them. Germline CDR1 reads MGHDK; CDR2 reads SYGVNS. There are 16 residues in the CDR3. The DNA for the CDR3 is TGTGCCAGCAGTGAATACCTCGGGGGGCACACAGATACGCAGTATTTT. It is translated as CASSEYLGGHTDTQYF.

This clonotype showed up just a few times. This chain joins TRBV7-2 and TRBJ2-5, with TRBD2 matching 10 bases. Germline lookup yields CDR1 SGHTA and CDR2 FQGNSA. V lost 5 bases, J lost 4 bases, and 7 bases stayed unmatched. The CDR3 runs 15 residues. CDR3 region: CASSRRLAGAETQYF. The DNA for the CDR3 is TGTGCCAGCAGCCGCCGGCTAGCGGGAGCAGAGACCCAGTACTTC.

In nucleotides, the CDR3 is TGCAGCGTGGGCGGGACTAGGGGGAGCATCTATGAGCAGTTCTTC. This gives the protein CSVGGTRGSIYEQFF. The chain recombines TRBV29-1 with TRBJ2-1, with 8 bases aligning to TRBD2. The CDR3 is 15 residues long. Germline CDR1 is SQVTM and CDR2 is ANQGSEA. V shed 6 bases and J 8 bases; nucleotides not matched to a gene: 15.

The CDR3 is CASSLGLQEKVYF. The CDR3, as DNA: TGTGCCAGCAGCTTAGGTCTACAGGAGAAGGTGTACTTC. This chain connects TRBV11-3 to TRBJ2-5, with D tentatively TRBD1 (5 bases). CDR3 length: 13 amino acids. V lost 1 base and J 13 bases, leaving 16 bases between the germline ends. Germline V gene sequence: CDR1 SGHNT, CDR2 YENEEA. The full variable domain, in which reference TRBV11-3 and TRBJ2-5 provide the parts outside the CDR3, is EAGVVQSPRYKIIEKKQPVAFWCNPISGHNTLYWYLQNLGQGPELLIRYENEEAVDDSQLPKDRFSAERLKGVDSTLKIQPAELGDSAVYLCASSLGLQEKVYFGPGTRLLVL.

Turning to this clonotype: A much larger clone lies a single base off, so this may be a read error. CDR3 protein: CASREDTQYF. CDR3 nucleotides: TGTGCCAGCAGAGAAGATACGCAGTATTTT. The chain employs TRBV6-6 and TRBJ2-3; unclear D gene. V shed 6 bases and J shed 5 bases, with 3 bases lying between them. The CDR3 is 10 residues long. Germline-derived CDR1 and CDR2 are MNHNY and SVGAGI (reference sequence).

V usage is TRBV7-2 and J usage is TRBJ2-1; TRBD2 agrees at 9 bases. Germline V gives CDR1 SGHTA, CDR2 FQGNSA. V gave up 7 bases and J gave up 8 bases; unmatched junction bases: 15. The CDR3 has 16 residues. For the CDR3, the DNA is TGTGCCAGCAACCCCCATCGGATAGCGGGAGTGCATGAGCAGTTCTTC. This codes for CASNPHRIAGVHEQFF.

In the case of this clonotype: An end of the junction differs from the germline gene, which may be a read error. The V call is TRBV18, the J call TRBJ2-7, with D possibly being TRBD1 or TRBD2 (5 bases each). Germline V gene sequence: CDR1 KGHSH, CDR2 LQKENI. The CDR3 consists of 15 residues. The CDR3 spells CAGSLGTGLLYEQYF. The CDR3 coding sequence is TGTGCCGGCTCACTCGGGACGGGGCTCCTCTACGAGCAGTACTTC.

The rearrangement joins TRBV6-6 to TRBJ2-1; maybe TRBD2 (5 bases). The CDR3 runs to 13 residues. CDR1 is MNHNY and CDR2 is SVGAGI in the germline V gene (reference sequence). Between the trimmed V and J ends, which lost 4 bases and 7 bases, there was a span of 11 bases. The CDR3 spells CASSWLAGNEQFF. In nucleotides, the CDR3 is TGTGCCAGCAGTTGGCTAGCTGGGAATGAGCAGTTCTTC.

This clonotype has only a few counts. The chain has TRBV4-3 and TRBJ2-1; D not resolved. Germline V gene data show CDR1 as LGHNA and CDR2 as YSLEER. V lost 0 bases and J 8 bases, leaving 14 bases between the germline ends. The CDR3 is made up of 15 amino acids. As DNA, the CDR3 is TGCGCCAGCAGCCAAGATAGGTTTAGGGAAGATGAGCAGTTCTTC. It translates to CASSQDRFREDEQFF.

With respect to this clonotype: A read error is possible here, since a much larger clone lies one base away. The chain carries TRBV7-3 and TRBJ2-7, with 7 nucleotides matching TRBD1. The CDR3 spans 14 residues. CDR1 and CDR2 (germline): SGHTA, FQGTGA. CDR3: CASNLQGSSYEQYF. DNA of the CDR3: TGTGCCAGCAACTTACAGGGGAGCTCCTACGAGCAGTACTTC.

The CDR3 spells CASSKTSGSRINSEQFF. CDR3 nucleotide sequence: TGTGCCAGCAGTAAGACTAGCGGGAGCCGAATTAACAGTGAGCAGTTCTTC. This chain connects TRBV2 to TRBJ2-1, with 12 bases aligning to TRBD2. Per germline, CDR1 SNHLY and CDR2 FYNNEI. This CDR3 comprises 17 residues. Unmatched junction bases numbered 14, after V lost 5 bases and J lost 9 bases.